The 8 T cell receptor beta chains reported below all come from one sample, sequenced in a study of blood T cell repertoires in COVID-19. Assay used: immunoSEQ multiplex PCR; TCRdb lists only in-frame clones, some missing. The table records 180,000 or so clones, roughly 86% of them present only once. Sequenced input: peripheral blood. These receptors came from an older man with acute or convalescent COVID-19.

The CDR3 DNA follows: TGCGCCAGCAGCTTGGCGGGGGGATCTGGAAACACCATATATTTT. Translating gives CASSLAGGSGNTIYF. V and J are TRBV5-1 and TRBJ1-3; TRBD1 might be the D (5 bases). V was shortened by 0 bases and J by 1 base, with 8 bases between the two germline ends. CDR1 and CDR2 from the germline V gene are SGHRS and YFSETQ. CDR3 size: 15 residues. Drawing the rest from reference TRBV5-1 and TRBJ1-3, the complete variable domain is KAGVTQTPRYLIKTRGQQVTLSCSPISGHRSVSWYQQTPGQGLQFLFEYFSETQRNKGNFPGRFSGRQFSNSRSEMNVSTLELGDSALYLCASSLAGGSGNTIYFGEGSWLTVV.

This chain connects TRBV6-6 to TRBJ1-1; 8 nucleotides align to TRBD1. V was pared by 6 bases and J by 1 base, with 10 bases of the junction left unmatched. CDR1 is MNHNY, CDR2 SVGAGI, per germline (reference sequence). The CDR3 has 16 residues. In nucleotides, the CDR3 is TGTGCCAGCAGATCGTCGGAAACAGGGGGGAACACTGAAGCTTTCTTT. As protein: CASRSSETGGNTEAFF.

The gene calls are TRBV27 and TRBJ2-7; 11 bases are a match to TRBD1. V shed 5 bases, J shed 4 bases, and the junction held 7 bases outside the gene matches. The CDR3 is made up of 15 amino acids. Germline V gene data show CDR1 as MNHEY and CDR2 as SMNVEV (reference sequence). The CDR3 DNA sequence: TGTGCCAGCAGTCCTAGGACAGGGGGCGTTTACGAGCAGTACTTC. This translates into CASSPRTGGVYEQYF.

This clone occurred once. The V gene is TRBV7-2, the J gene TRBJ1-5; no definite D call. This CDR3 contains 14 residues. Trimming took off 4 bases at V and 10 bases at J, with 17 bases between the two ends. Germline loops: CDR1 SGHTA, CDR2 FQGNSA. CDR3 nucleotides: TGTGCCAGCAGCTCCTACTCCCCTCCGCGCCCCCAGCATTTT. Translation: CASSSYSPPRPQHF.

The V and J genes are TRBV27 and TRBJ1-1, with D uncertain. V was trimmed by 0 bases and J by 5 bases, leaving 10 bases between them. CDR3 length: 14 residues. Germline V lookup: CDR1 MNHEY, CDR2 SMNVEV (reference sequence). CDR3 protein: CASSLSYSGTEAFF. The CDR3, as DNA: TGTGCCAGCAGTTTATCCTACAGTGGAACTGAAGCTTTCTTT.

The chain has TRBV7-2 and TRBJ1-2, with 12 bases matching TRBD1. Germline values: CDR1 SGHTA, CDR2 FQGNSA. V shed 5 bases, J shed 4 bases, and the junction held 11 bases outside the gene matches. The CDR3 extends over 17 amino acids. Here the CDR3 DNA reads TGTGCCAGCAGCCCGGGACAGGGGGCGCGGTTCAGCTATGGCTACACCTTC. This encodes CASSPGQGARFSYGYTF.

This clone is labeled medium-sized. J is TRBJ1-1 and V is TRBV19, with no clear D. V lost 7 bases to trimming and J lost 0 bases, with 6 bases between them. The CDR3 is 12 amino acids. Germline CDR1 and CDR2: LNHDA and SQIVND (reference sequence). The CDR3, as DNA: TGTGCCAGTAAGGCGGTGAACACTGAAGCTTTCTTT. The encoded protein is CASKAVNTEAFF. Drawing the rest from reference TRBV19 and TRBJ1-1, the complete variable domain is DGGITQSPKYLFRKEGQNVTLSCEQNLNHDAMYWYRQDPGQGLRLIYYSQIVNDFQKGDIAEGYSVSREKKESFPLTVTSAQKNPTAFYLCASKAVNTEAFFGQGTRLTVV.

The chain carries TRBV5-1 and TRBJ2-3; 10 nucleotides match TRBD1. With 5 bases clipped from V and 4 bases from J, the junction kept 7 bases outside the gene matches. CDR3 length: 15 residues. Looked up from germline, CDR1 is SGHRS and CDR2 is YFSETQ. CDR3 coding DNA: TGCGCCAGCAGACAGACCGGGACAGGGGCAGATACGCAGTATTTT. Translation: CASRQTGTGADTQYF.